Each of the 10 T cell receptor beta chains below was sequenced from the same sample in a study of type 1 and type 2 diabetes patients. Genomic DNA was the PCR template. Amplification of the beta chain CDR3 used 30 forward and 13 reverse multiplex primers. TCRdb recomputed calls from the multiplex PCR reads with MiXCR, one row per CDR3 protein. The table lists 250,000 or so distinct CDR3 sequences, around 47% of them singletons. The sample comprised peripheral blood mononuclear cells (PBMCs). The receptors derive from a man aged 18 to 30 with type 2 diabetes.

This clonotype was seen only a few times. The V gene is TRBV7-2, the J gene TRBJ1-5; D remains ambiguous. CDR1 SGHTA and CDR2 FQGNSA come from the germline V gene. The length of the CDR3 is 15 residues. V was clipped by 4 bases and J by 0 bases, with 10 bases between them. The chain's CDR3 is CASSSDKYSNQPQHF. CDR3 nucleotides: TGTGCCAGCAGCTCTGACAAGTATAGCAATCAGCCCCAGCATTTT.

The gene calls are TRBV25-1 and TRBJ2-3; TRBD2 might be the D (5 bases). This CDR3 has 14 amino acids. V lost 6 bases to trimming and J lost 5 bases, with 15 bases between them. Germline V gene lookup returns CDR1 MGHDK and CDR2 SYGVNS. The CDR3 reads CASSQDPRGDTQYF. DNA of the CDR3: TGTGCCAGCAGCCAGGACCCACGGGGAGATACGCAGTATTTT. Based on the CDR3 plus reference TRBV25-1 and TRBJ2-3, the full variable domain is EADIYQTPRYLVIGTGKKITLECSQTMGHDKMYWYQQDPGMELHLIHYSYGVNSTEKGDLSSESTVSRIRTEHFPLTLESARPSHTSQYLCASSQDPRGDTQYFGPGTRLTVL.

This chain joins TRBV7-3 and TRBJ1-6; D possibly corresponds to TRBD1 (6 bases). Germline-derived CDR1 and CDR2 are SGHTA and FQGTGA. The germline V and J ends were trimmed by 7 bases and 10 bases, with 11 bases remaining between them. The CDR3 contains 12 residues. CDR3 amino acids: CASTDGTSPLHF. CDR3 nucleotide sequence: TGTGCCAGCACGGATGGGACATCACCCCTCCACTTT.

The rearrangement uses TRBV6-6 and TRBJ2-5; no definite D call. CDR3 length: 14 amino acids. Germline V lookup: CDR1 MNHNY, CDR2 SVGAGI (reference sequence). Deletions cut 5 bases from V and 2 bases from J, with 12 bases between. The CDR3 DNA follows: TGTGCCAGCAGTGAGTATAGGGTACAAGAGACCCAGTACTTC. Translating gives CASSEYRVQETQYF.

This CDR3 reads CATSRDLQPYGYTF. The CDR3 DNA is TGTGCCACCAGCAGAGATCTACAGCCCTATGGCTACACCTTC. The V call is TRBV15, the J call TRBJ1-2; D unresolved. Trimming shortened V by 0 bases and J by 4 bases, and 9 bases separated the two germline ends. The CDR3 runs 14 residues. The germline gives CDR1 LNHNV, CDR2 YYDKDF (reference sequence). The full variable domain, completed using reference TRBV15 and TRBJ1-2, is DAMVIQNPRYQVTQFGKPVTLSCSQTLNHNVMYWYQQKSSQAPKLLFHYYDKDFNNEADTPDNFQSRRPNTSFCFLDIRSPGLGDTAMYLCATSRDLQPYGYTFGSGTRLTVV.

This chain links TRBV5-1 with TRBJ2-1; D is ambiguous. The CDR3 extends over 15 amino acids. Trimming stripped 1 base from V and 10 bases from J, with 18 bases between. Per the germline V gene, CDR1 is SGHRS and CDR2 is YFSETQ. The DNA for the CDR3 is TGCGCCAGCAGCTTGAACCCTGAGCCTCCCCACGAGCAGTTCTTC. It specifies CASSLNPEPPHEQFF.

This clonotype was counted a few times. A junction end diverges from the germline sequence, so it may reflect a read error. The rearrangement links TRBV14 to TRBJ2-7; the D gene is possibly TRBD2 (5 bases). The DNA end is a closer match to TRBJ2-1, so the J assignment may be wrong. Germline assignment: CDR1 SGHDN and CDR2 FVKESK. The CDR3 extends over 14 amino acids. CDR3 region: CASSQDPSPKQQFF. CDR3 nucleotides: TGCGCCAGCAGCCAAGATCCTAGCCCAAAGCAGCAGTTCTTC.

This clonotype has more than one count but fewer than ten. Written as DNA, the CDR3 is TGCAGCGTCCCCAGGGGATCCTATGGCTACACCTTC. This translates into CSVPRGSYGYTF. The chain joins TRBV29-1 to TRBJ1-2, with D possibly being TRBD1 (6 bases). CDR1 SQVTM and CDR2 ANQGSEA come from the germline V gene. The CDR3 length is 12 residues. Deletions cut 6 bases from V and 4 bases from J, with 12 bases between. Full variable domain (rest looked up from reference TRBV29-1 and TRBJ1-2): SAVISQKPSRDICQRGTSLTIQCQVDSQVTMMFWYRQQPGQSLTLIATANQGSEATYESGFVIDKFPISRPNLTFSTLTVSNMSPEDSSIYLCSVPRGSYGYTFGSGTRLTVV.

Notes on this clonotype: Likely a read error: the CDR3 ends without its conserved phenylalanine or tryptophan. V is TRBV2 and J is TRBJ2-5; D gene unclear. The V end lost 5 bases, the J end lost 5 bases, and 12 bases lay between the germline ends. The CDR3 has 13 residues. Germline values: CDR1 SNHLY, CDR2 FYNNEI. The CDR3 nucleotides are TGTGCCAGCAGTCGGTTCTATGGGGAGACCCAGTACTCC. It encodes CASSRFYGETQYS.

This clonotype was seen ten or more times. The rearrangement joins TRBV10-3 to TRBJ2-7; no reliable D call. V lost 2 bases and J 2 bases, leaving 4 bases between the germline ends. CDR3 length: 12 amino acids. The germline CDR1 and CDR2 sequences are ENHRY and SYGVKD. The CDR3 reads CAISEAAYEQYF. CDR3 bases: TGTGCCATCAGTGAGGCTGCCTACGAGCAGTACTTC.